These 9 T cell receptor beta chains share one sample of origin, sequenced in a study of blood T cell repertoires in COVID-19. TCRdb's table, derived via immunoSEQ multiplex PCR, lists solely in-frame clones and lacks some. The sample contains approximately 200,000 clones, about 85% of which appear only once. The source material was peripheral blood. The receptors were gathered from a woman of 80 years or more with COVID-19, enrolled during active disease.

This clone was found a few times. The CDR3 is CASSQQGAGELFF. CDR3 nucleotides: TGTGCCAGCAGCCAGCAGGGGGCCGGGGAGCTGTTTTTT. The chain uses TRBV11-2 and TRBJ2-2; TRBD1 aligns across 7 bases. V trimming: 5 bases; J trimming: 6 bases; junction bases outside the gene matches: 3. CDR3 length: 13 residues. CDR1 is SGHAT, CDR2 FQNNGV, per germline.

This chain joins TRBV28 and TRBJ1-1; D unclear. CDR3 length equals 11 residues. The germline V gene has CDR1 MDHEN and CDR2 SYDVKM. V was pared by 7 bases and J by 7 bases, with 10 bases between. Here the CDR3 DNA reads TGTGCCAGCACCGGTCGGGGTGAAGCTTTCTTT. Translation gives CASTGRGEAFF.

The rearrangement uses TRBV12-3 or TRBV12-4 and TRBJ1-4, with TRBD1 as a possible D gene (5 bases). Trimming left V 3 bases short and J 11 bases short, with 13 bases between. The CDR3 extends over 13 amino acids. CDR3 sequence: CASSLGGGNKLFF. The CDR3 bases are TGTGCCAGCAGTTTGGGGGGAGGGAACAAACTGTTTTTT.

V is TRBV28 and J is TRBJ2-7; the D is unclear. Trimming cost V 4 bases and J 4 bases, with 8 bases left between them. This CDR3 contains 12 residues. Germline CDR1 is MDHEN and CDR2 is SYDVKM. Here the CDR3 reads CASSYLVYEQYF. In nucleotides, the CDR3 is TGTGCCAGCAGTTACCTAGTATACGAGCAGTACTTC.

Note on this clone: The junction does not match germline at one end; this may be a read error. This rearrangement joins TRBV6-1 to TRBJ1-2; D is unclear. This CDR3 has 11 amino acids. Looked up from germline, CDR1 is MNHNS and CDR2 is SASEGT. The CDR3: CASSEGWANTF. The CDR3 bases are TGTGCCAGCAGCGAAGGTTGGGCGAACACCTTC.

J is TRBJ1-3 and V is TRBV6-5, with D unresolved. Trimming removed 8 bases at V and 4 bases at J, with 15 bases between. CDR3 length equals 14 residues. Germline V lookup: CDR1 MNHEY, CDR2 SVGAGI. The CDR3 DNA reads as TGTGCCAGCCTCCCCGCCGGGTCGGGAAACACCATATATTTT. The encoded protein is CASLPAGSGNTIYF.

The CDR3 DNA reads as TGCGCCAGCAGGCTGGGACTAGCTAGCACAGATACGCAGTATTTT. This sequence encodes CASRLGLASTDTQYF. The chain carries TRBV4-3 and TRBJ2-3, with 9 bases that match TRBD2. CDR3 length equals 15 residues. J was trimmed by 0 bases and V by 6 bases; bases with no gene match: 4. Germline V gene sequence: CDR1 LGHNA, CDR2 YSLEER.

The gene calls are TRBV9 and TRBJ1-5; tentatively, D is TRBD1 (5 bases). Looked up from germline, CDR1 is SGDLS and CDR2 is YYNGEE. The CDR3 has 15 amino acids. V was cut by 4 bases and J by 7 bases, with 18 bases left in between. The CDR3 reads CASSPRGLREQPQHF. The CDR3 coding sequence is TGTGCCAGCAGCCCCCGGGGACTTCGAGAGCAGCCCCAGCATTTT.

V gene TRBV6-6 combines with J gene TRBJ1-5; D is uncertain. Deletions cut 5 bases from V and 3 bases from J, with 17 bases between. Germline CDR1 is MNHNY and CDR2 is SVGAGI (reference sequence). The CDR3 spans 16 residues. The CDR3, as DNA: TGTGCCAGCAGTCGCCGAGAGGGATTGGACAATCAGCCCCAGCATTTT. The encoded protein is CASSRREGLDNQPQHF.